Shown below are 19 T cell receptor beta chains from a single sample sequenced in a study of response to subunit inactivated influenza vaccine. From the RT-PCR reads, TCRdb called clonotypes with MiXCR, one entry per CDR3 protein. The profile shows 150,000 to 200,000 distinct CDR3 sequences, around 10% of them singletons. The sample here was CD8+ T cells sorted from PBMCs, taken around 25 months after vaccination. These TCRs come from a man between 45 and 75 years old who received an inactivated influenza vaccine.

V is TRBV11-2 and J is TRBJ2-1; unclear D gene. Trimming stripped 0 bases from V and 3 bases from J, with 18 bases between. The CDR3 covers 18 residues. Germline lookup yields CDR1 SGHAT and CDR2 FQNNGV. The CDR3 is CASSLDGVGRAVYNEQFF. The CDR3, as DNA: TGTGCCAGCAGCTTAGATGGGGTTGGCCGAGCCGTCTACAATGAGCAGTTCTTC.

The chain links TRBV7-9 to TRBJ2-1, with a weak D call TRBD1 (5 bases). The CDR3 spans 15 residues. From germline, CDR1 is SEHNR and CDR2 FQNEAQ (reference sequence). V was clipped by 0 bases and J by 8 bases, with 14 bases between them. This chain's CDR3 is CASSLARVEIDEQFF. CDR3 sequence (DNA): TGTGCCAGCAGCTTAGCCAGGGTAGAGATAGATGAGCAGTTCTTC. The variable domain in full, completed from reference TRBV7-9 and TRBJ2-1, reads DTGVSQNPRHKITKRGQNVTFRCDPISEHNRLYWYRQTLGQGPEFLTYFQNEAQLEKSRLLSDRFSAERPKGSFSTLEIQRTEQGDSAMYLCASSLARVEIDEQFFGPGTRLTVL.

The chain combines TRBV20-1 with TRBJ2-7, with TRBD2 matching over 11 bases. Germline trimming cut 6 bases from V and 3 bases from J; bases unmatched to any gene: 13. Germline V gene lookup returns CDR1 DFQATT and CDR2 SNEGSKA (reference sequence). The CDR3 consists of 16 residues. CDR3: CSAAKNGTSGDYEQYF. The CDR3 region has the DNA TGCAGTGCAGCTAAAAACGGGACTAGCGGAGACTACGAGCAGTACTTC.

This clonotype was seen more than once but under ten times. V usage is TRBV28 and J usage is TRBJ2-5; 11 positions agree with TRBD2. This CDR3 is 16 amino acids long. Looked up from germline, CDR1 is MDHEN and CDR2 is SYDVKM. V gave up 1 base and J gave up 4 bases; unmatched junction bases: 5. The CDR3 coding sequence is TGTGCCAGCAGTTTATTAGCGGGAGGGCCCGGAGAGACCCAGTACTTC. Its protein product is CASSLLAGGPGETQYF.

The chain uses TRBV4-1 and TRBJ2-3; D unclear. V gave up 4 bases and J gave up 2 bases, with 22 bases separating them. Germline loops: CDR1 MGHRA, CDR2 YSYEKL. The CDR3 length is 18 residues. The CDR3, as DNA: TGCGCCAGCAGCCCCGCTACCCAGCTCGGCGGTTACACAGATACGCAGTATTTT. It translates to CASSPATQLGGYTDTQYF.

This chain links TRBV27 with TRBJ2-7, with 9 bases aligning to TRBD2. Germline V gene data show CDR1 as MNHEY and CDR2 as SMNVEV (reference sequence). V was pared by 2 bases and J by 6 bases, with 11 bases of the junction left unmatched. This CDR3 is 16 amino acids long. The CDR3 coding sequence is TGTGCCAGCAGTTTACTAGGCGGGAGGGCCGCGGGCGAGCAGTACTTC. Residues: CASSLLGGRAAGEQYF.

This clonotype was seen a handful of times. The rearrangement links TRBV12-3 or TRBV12-4 to TRBJ2-3, with 9 positions matching TRBD1. Trimming took 2 bases from V and 4 from J; bases not matched to a gene: 7. The CDR3 length is 16 residues. CDR3 DNA: TGTGCCAGCAGTTTATTCGGGACAGGGAGACCAGATACGCAGTATTTT. Translated, it gives CASSLFGTGRPDTQYF.

As concerns this clonotype: One base away lies a much larger clone, so this may be a sequencing read error. The rearrangement links TRBV18 to TRBJ2-7; 8 bases map to TRBD2. CDR3 length: 17 residues. The J segment lost 2 bases and the V segment lost 4 bases, leaving 13 bases of the junction unmatched. The germline V gene encodes CDR1 KGHSH and CDR2 LQKENI. CDR3 sequence reads: CASSRSGAGGGTYEQYF. In nucleotides, the CDR3 is TGTGCCAGCTCACGATCCGGGGCGGGAGGCGGAACCTACGAGCAGTACTTC.

This clonotype has only a few counts. This chain's CDR3 is CASGRTSGIPVETQYF. In nucleotides, the CDR3 is TGTGCCAGCGGAAGGACTAGCGGGATCCCAGTGGAGACCCAGTACTTC. The chain uses TRBV6-1 and TRBJ2-5; 12 bases are a match to TRBD2. The CDR3 totals 16 residues. V shed 8 bases, J shed 5 bases, and the junction held 12 bases outside the gene matches. Germline assignment: CDR1 MNHNS and CDR2 SASEGT.

The CDR3 sequence is CASSLTGTRNTEAFF. For the CDR3, the DNA is TGTGCCAGCAGCTTAACCGGGACAAGGAACACTGAAGCTTTCTTT. J is TRBJ1-1 and V is TRBV5-5; D may be TRBD1 (6 bases). The germline V gene encodes CDR1 SGHKS and CDR2 YYEKEE (reference sequence). There are 15 residues in the CDR3. The V end lost 2 bases, the J end lost 1 base, and 12 bases lay between the germline ends.

Only a few counts were recorded for this clonotype. The chain carries TRBV6-5 and TRBJ2-7; 8 positions match TRBD2. CDR1 and CDR2 (germline): MNHEY, SVGAGI. The CDR3 length is 15 residues. With 0 bases clipped from V and 3 bases from J, the junction kept 4 bases outside the gene matches. The DNA of the CDR3 is TGTGCCAGCAGTTACTCGGTAGCGGGGCACTACGAGCAGTACTTC. This codes for CASSYSVAGHYEQYF.

The rearrangement links TRBV10-1 to TRBJ2-3; D possibly corresponds to TRBD2 (5 bases). From germline, CDR1 is WNHNN and CDR2 SYGVQD (reference sequence). The CDR3 totals 13 residues. Between the trimmed V and J ends, which lost 6 bases and 6 bases, there was a span of 13 bases. This chain's CDR3 is CASRSGSKDTQYF. The CDR3 DNA is TGCGCCAGCAGAAGCGGATCCAAGGATACGCAGTATTTT.

This clonotype was counted a few times. The chain combines TRBV6-1 with TRBJ2-7; 11 nucleotides match TRBD1. The CDR3 is made up of 15 amino acids. After removal of 7 bases from V and 3 bases from J, the junction contained 8 bases not matched to a gene. Germline CDR1 is MNHNS and CDR2 is SASEGT. The CDR3 DNA reads TGTGCCAGCACCGTGGGACAGGGGGTCAACTACGAGCAGTACTTC. This sequence encodes CASTVGQGVNYEQYF.

In its sample, this clonotype was seen many times. The chain is built from TRBV15 and TRBJ2-3; TRBD1 matches 8 bases. With V trimmed by 3 bases and J by 1 base, 3 bases remained unmatched. CDR1 is LNHNV and CDR2 is YYDKDF in the germline V gene (reference sequence). This CDR3 is 15 amino acids long. CDR3 DNA: TGTGCCACCAGCAGGGACAGGGCAGGCACAGATACGCAGTATTTT. Protein product: CATSRDRAGTDTQYF.

This clonotype showed up many times. The V call is TRBV12-3 or TRBV12-4, the J call TRBJ2-7, with unresolved D. This CDR3 spans 16 amino acids. The V and J ends lost 4 bases and 2 bases respectively, with 18 bases between them. The chain's CDR3 is CASSSTRAGVAYEQYF. CDR3 nucleotides: TGTGCCAGCAGTTCCACCCGGGCTGGGGTCGCCTACGAGCAGTACTTC.

The DNA for the CDR3 is TGCGCCAGCAGCAATGCCGGGACCGAGGGCTCCTACGAGCAGTACTTC. Translated, it gives CASSNAGTEGSYEQYF. J is TRBJ2-7 and V is TRBV5-1, with D possibly being TRBD1 or TRBD2 (5 bases each). V lost 4 bases, J lost 0 bases, and 17 bases lay in between. CDR1 and CDR2 (germline): SGHRS, YFSETQ. This CDR3 is 16 amino acids long.

This clonotype was observed a few times. The chain is built from TRBV7-9 and TRBJ2-5; 8 bases are shared with TRBD1. This CDR3 comprises 15 residues. CDR1 is SEHNR, CDR2 FQNEAQ, per germline (reference sequence). Trimming took 5 bases from V and 0 from J; bases not matched to a gene: 5. CDR3 sequence (DNA): TGTGCCAGCAGCCAGGGACAGGTCTACCAAGAGACCCAGTACTTC. Translated, it gives CASSQGQVYQETQYF. Based on the CDR3 plus reference TRBV7-9 and TRBJ2-5, the full variable domain is DTGVSQNPRHKITKRGQNVTFRCDPISEHNRLYWYRQTLGQGPEFLTYFQNEAQLEKSRLLSDRFSAERPKGSFSTLEIQRTEQGDSAMYLCASSQGQVYQETQYFGPGTRLLVL.

CDR3 loop: CAILSSGQGINTGELFF. The CDR3 region has the DNA TGTGCCATCCTCAGTTCGGGACAGGGAATTAACACCGGGGAGCTGTTTTTT. The chain employs TRBV10-3 and TRBJ2-2; 9 bases align to TRBD1. J was trimmed by 2 bases and V by 8 bases; bases with no gene match: 12. The CDR3 has 17 amino acids. Per germline, CDR1 ENHRY and CDR2 SYGVKD.

This clonotype has more than one count but fewer than ten. This rearrangement joins TRBV29-1 to TRBJ2-5; D not resolved. The germline gives CDR1 SQVTM, CDR2 ANQGSEA. V was trimmed by 1 base and J by 5 bases, leaving 8 bases between them. The CDR3 loop spans 12 amino acids. The CDR3 is CSVEVDWETQYF. The CDR3, as DNA: TGCAGCGTTGAAGTTGATTGGGAGACCCAGTACTTC.